This TCR beta chain derives from a study of Ad26.COV2.S vaccination and SARS-CoV-2 variants. Study context: Once or twice, 56 days apart, Ad26.COV2.S was delivered intramuscularly.

Treatment reported: 15 to 20 received Ad26.COV2.S at low or high dose, single or two shots; five or six received placebo; per-sample allocation not given. It was on day 63 after the first vaccine or placebo injection that samples were taken. Vaccination used an Ad26 vector expressing Wuhan-strain SARS-CoV-2 spike. Unmatched junction bases numbered 6, after V lost 1 base and J lost 7 bases. Per the germline V gene, CDR1 is LGHDT and CDR2 is YNNKEL (reference sequence). This CDR3 is 15 amino acids long. Sequencing used immunoSEQ multiplex PCR; TCRdb keeps in-frame clones, though not all of them. The sample contains hundreds of thousands of clones, about 89% of which appear only once.

The chain uses TRBV3-1 (or the pseudogene TRBV3-2) and TRBJ1-2, with 10 bases aligning to TRBD1. The specimen comprised peripheral blood, sampled in a trial of Ad26.COV2.S vaccine versus placebo. This receptor was taken from a person between 18 and 60 years old who received the Ad26.COV2.S COVID-19 vaccine or a placebo. The CDR3 is CASSQVSTGGSGYTF. The CDR3 region has the DNA TGTGCCAGCAGCCAAGTGTCGACAGGGGGCTCTGGCTACACCTTC.